This is a list of T cell receptor beta chains from one sample in a study of cytomegalovirus exposure and HLA in healthy donors. The assay was immunoSEQ multiplex PCR, and TCRdb's table has in-frame clones only and misses some. This sample has fewer than 150,000 clones; 77% occur once, and the top ten carry about 5.3%. The specimen was PBMCs. The receptors stem from a woman aged 45-65 years in good health and CMV-seronegative. CDR3s include the opening cysteine and the closing phenylalanine or tryptophan. The D gene is left open where the match is weak. Expanded clones get a size class; other rows say once, few or many, or leave the size out.

abundance: NA; v_gene: TRBV7-9; len: 16; j_gene: TRBJ2-7; d_gene: TRBD1; CDR3nt: TGTGCCAGCAGCCAATCCTGGGGACAGGGGACCTACGAGCAGTACTTC; CDR3aa: CASSQSWGQGTYEQYF
abundance: NA; v_gene: TRBV10-3; len: 9; j_gene: TRBJ1-1; d_gene: NA; CDR3nt: TGTGCCCCCGGCAGGGAAGCTTTCTTT; CDR3aa: CAPGREAFF
abundance: NA; v_gene: TRBV5-4; len: 14; j_gene: TRBJ2-7; d_gene: TRBD2; CDR3nt: TGTGCCAGCAGCGTAAGCGGGGGGGCCCACGAGCAGTACTTC; CDR3aa: CASSVSGGAHEQYF
abundance: NA; v_gene: TRBV19; len: 11; j_gene: TRBJ1-2; d_gene: NA; CDR3nt: TGTGCCAGTAGTCCGAGCTATGGCTACACCTTC; CDR3aa: CASSPSYGYTF
abundance: NA; v_gene: TRBV2; len: 15; j_gene: TRBJ2-5; d_gene: TRBD1; CDR3nt: TGTGCCAGCAGTGAAGGGGACAGAGCATTCTCGGGCCAGTACTTC; CDR3aa: CASSEGDRAFSGQYF
abundance: NA; v_gene: TRBV2; len: 13; j_gene: TRBJ2-1; d_gene: TRBD2; CDR3nt: TGTGCCAGCAGTGGGACTAGCGGTCGGGGGCAGTTCTTC; CDR3aa: CASSGTSGRGQFF
abundance: few; v_gene: TRBV28; len: 12; j_gene: TRBJ2-2; d_gene: NA; CDR3nt: TGTGCCAGCAGTTTCAGGGTCGGGGAGCTGTTTTTT; CDR3aa: CASSFRVGELFF
abundance: NA; v_gene: TRBV5-1; len: 15; j_gene: TRBJ2-5; d_gene: TRBD1; CDR3nt: TGCGCCAGCAGCTTGGACAGGGGGTTTGGAGAGACCCAGTACTTC; CDR3aa: CASSLDRGFGETQYF
abundance: NA; v_gene: TRBV27; len: 14; j_gene: TRBJ2-7; d_gene: TRBD1; CDR3nt: TGTGCCAGCAGTAGGGACAGGGGGGCCTACGAGCAGTACTTC; CDR3aa: CASSRDRGAYEQYF
abundance: NA; v_gene: TRBV6-1; len: 13; j_gene: TRBJ1-2; d_gene: NA; CDR3nt: TGTGCCAGCAGTGTAGCTACTGACTATGGCTACACCTTC; CDR3aa: CASSVATDYGYTF
abundance: once; v_gene: TRBV5-4; len: 15; j_gene: TRBJ1-1; d_gene: NA; CDR3nt: TGTGCCAGCAGCTTGGGTGGCAGATTGAACACTGAAGCTTTCTTT; CDR3aa: CASSLGGRLNTEAFF
abundance: few; v_gene: TRBV6-1; len: 14; j_gene: TRBJ2-5; d_gene: TRBD1; CDR3nt: TGTGCCAGCAGTCAAACTGACAGGGACCAGACCCAGTACTTC; CDR3aa: CASSQTDRDQTQYF
abundance: once; v_gene: TRBV6-5; len: 15; j_gene: TRBJ1-5; d_gene: NA; CDR3nt: TGTGCCAGCAGCCGCCGACAGGCTAGCAATCAGCCCCAGCATTTT; CDR3aa: CASSRRQASNQPQHF
abundance: NA; v_gene: TRBV27; len: 11; j_gene: TRBJ2-7; d_gene: TRBD2; CDR3nt: TGTGCCACCTCGGGGGGCTACGAGCAGTACTTC; CDR3aa: CATSGGYEQYF
abundance: NA; v_gene: TRBV7-9; len: 14; j_gene: TRBJ2-3; d_gene: TRBD2; CDR3nt: TGTGCCAGCAGCTTACCAAGCGGGGGTGGTACGCAGTATTTT; CDR3aa: CASSLPSGGGTQYF
abundance: NA; v_gene: TRBV7-9; len: 16; j_gene: TRBJ2-5; d_gene: TRBD1; CDR3nt: TGTGCCAGCAGCCCGGACAGGGGGTTGGGACAAGAGACCCAGTACTTC; CDR3aa: CASSPDRGLGQETQYF
abundance: NA; v_gene: TRBV7-2; len: 14; j_gene: TRBJ1-1; d_gene: TRBD1; CDR3nt: TGTGCCAGCAGCTTAGACGACAGGGTCGGTATAGCTTTCTTT; CDR3aa: CASSLDDRVGIAFF
abundance: NA; v_gene: TRBV5-6; len: 13; j_gene: TRBJ1-1; d_gene: NA; CDR3nt: TGTGCCAGCAGCTTGGCGCGGACTACAGAAGCTTTCTTT; CDR3aa: CASSLARTTEAFF
abundance: NA; v_gene: TRBV10-3; len: 17; j_gene: TRBJ1-6; d_gene: TRBD1; CDR3nt: TGTGCCATCAGTGACCCGGACAGGACCTCCTATAATTCACCCCTCCACTTT; CDR3aa: CAISDPDRTSYNSPLHF
abundance: NA; v_gene: TRBV5-8; len: 14; j_gene: TRBJ2-1; d_gene: NA; CDR3nt: TGTGCCAGCAGACGGAGGGGGCAGAACCATGAGCAGTTCTTC; CDR3aa: CASRRRGQNHEQFF
abundance: NA; v_gene: TRBV4-1; len: 15; j_gene: TRBJ2-1; d_gene: TRBD2; CDR3nt: TGCGCCAGCAGCCCAGCGGGGGGTCGTTACAATGAGCAGTTCTTC; CDR3aa: CASSPAGGRYNEQFF
abundance: NA; v_gene: TRBV19; len: 19; j_gene: TRBJ1-1; d_gene: NA; CDR3nt: TGTGCCAGTAGCCTCTCCGGGACATCTCGACCTGGGCGGAACACTGAAGCTTTCTTT; CDR3aa: CASSLSGTSRPGRNTEAFF
abundance: NA; v_gene: TRBV6-4; len: 18; j_gene: TRBJ2-1; d_gene: TRBD2; CDR3nt: TGTGCCAGCAGTGACTTCCGACTAGCGGGGGTTCTATACAATGAGCAGTTCTTC; CDR3aa: CASSDFRLAGVLYNEQFF
abundance: NA; v_gene: TRBV19; len: 13; j_gene: TRBJ1-6; d_gene: NA; CDR3nt: TGTGCCAGTAGTATCCAGGGCGATTCACCCCTCCACTTT; CDR3aa: CASSIQGDSPLHF
abundance: NA; v_gene: TRBV2; len: 13; j_gene: TRBJ2-7; d_gene: TRBD1; CDR3nt: TGTGCCAGCAGTGGGGGACAGGTCTACGAGCAGTACTTC; CDR3aa: CASSGGQVYEQYF
abundance: NA; v_gene: TRBV27; len: 16; j_gene: TRBJ1-5; d_gene: NA; CDR3nt: TGTGCCAGCAGTTTTAATCCCCTGTATAGCAATCAGCCCCAGCATTTT; CDR3aa: CASSFNPLYSNQPQHF
abundance: NA; v_gene: TRBV5-4; len: 14; j_gene: TRBJ1-2; d_gene: TRBD1; CDR3nt: TGTGCCAGCAGCCGCACTACAGGGGTCGTTGGCTACACCTTC; CDR3aa: CASSRTTGVVGYTF
abundance: NA; v_gene: TRBV27; len: 15; j_gene: TRBJ1-2; d_gene: NA; CDR3nt: TGTGCCAGCAGCTTCCGTACAGGGCTCAACTATGGCTACACCTTC; CDR3aa: CASSFRTGLNYGYTF
abundance: NA; v_gene: TRBV9; len: 15; j_gene: TRBJ2-5; d_gene: TRBD1; CDR3nt: TGTGCCAGCAGCATCCGGACAGGGCCAACGGAGACCCAGTACTTC; CDR3aa: CASSIRTGPTETQYF
abundance: NA; v_gene: TRBV4-1; len: 17; j_gene: TRBJ2-2; d_gene: TRBD1; CDR3nt: TGCGCCAGCAGAACCCCCCCCGGACAGGGGAAAACCGGGGAGCTGTTTTTT; CDR3aa: CASRTPPGQGKTGELFF
abundance: NA; v_gene: TRBV5-1; len: 16; j_gene: TRBJ1-6; d_gene: TRBD1; CDR3nt: TGCGCCAGCAGTCCACAGGGGACAACCTATAATTCACCCCTCCACTTT; CDR3aa: CASSPQGTTYNSPLHF
abundance: few; v_gene: TRBV29-1; len: 12; j_gene: TRBJ1-2; d_gene: NA; CDR3nt: TGCAGCGTAGCGGACGGGAACTATGGCTACACCTTC; CDR3aa: CSVADGNYGYTF
abundance: NA; v_gene: TRBV19; len: 13; j_gene: TRBJ1-1; d_gene: NA; CDR3nt: TGTGCCAGTAGTATGACAGTGAACACTGAAGCTTTCTTT; CDR3aa: CASSMTVNTEAFF
abundance: NA; v_gene: TRBV11-3; len: 16; j_gene: TRBJ2-1; d_gene: TRBD2; CDR3nt: TGTGCCAGCAGCAGATCTAGCGGGGGGGTCATGAATGAGCAGTTCTTC; CDR3aa: CASSRSSGGVMNEQFF
abundance: NA; v_gene: TRBV6-1; len: 14; j_gene: TRBJ1-4; d_gene: NA; CDR3nt: TGTGCCAGCAGTTCAGAAGACTCTAATGAAAAACTGTTTTTT; CDR3aa: CASSSEDSNEKLFF
abundance: few; v_gene: TRBV19; len: 15; j_gene: TRBJ1-2; d_gene: TRBD1; CDR3nt: TGTGCCAGTAGTAGACGGACAGGAGGGAACTATGGCTACACCTTC; CDR3aa: CASSRRTGGNYGYTF
abundance: NA; v_gene: TRBV5-3; len: 15; j_gene: TRBJ2-1; d_gene: TRBD2; CDR3nt: TGTGCCAGAGGGACTAGCGGGGTCTCCTACAATGAGCAGTTCTTC; CDR3aa: CARGTSGVSYNEQFF
abundance: NA; v_gene: TRBV29-1; len: 12; j_gene: TRBJ2-1; d_gene: TRBD2; CDR3nt: TGCAGCGTCAAGCGGGGGGAATATGAGCAGTTCTTC; CDR3aa: CSVKRGEYEQFF
abundance: once; v_gene: TRBV15; len: 17; j_gene: TRBJ2-1; d_gene: TRBD2; CDR3nt: TGTGCCACCAGCAGAGGGGGACCCGGGGGGATAGACAATGAGCAGTTCTTC; CDR3aa: CATSRGGPGGIDNEQFF
abundance: NA; v_gene: TRBV19; len: 14; j_gene: TRBJ2-2; d_gene: NA; CDR3nt: TGTGCCAGTAGTATCGCACAGAACACCGGGGAGCTGTTTTTT; CDR3aa: CASSIAQNTGELFF
abundance: once; v_gene: TRBV27; len: 15; j_gene: TRBJ1-2; d_gene: NA; CDR3nt: TGTGCCAGCAGGATTTCCTCAGGGGCAGACTATGGCTACACCTTC; CDR3aa: CASRISSGADYGYTF
abundance: NA; v_gene: TRBV9; len: 13; j_gene: TRBJ2-2; d_gene: NA; CDR3nt: TGTGCCAGCAGCGTTCGGGGCACCGGGGAGCTGTTTTTT; CDR3aa: CASSVRGTGELFF
abundance: once; v_gene: TRBV7-9; len: 14; j_gene: TRBJ2-2; d_gene: NA; CDR3nt: TGTGCCAGCAGCCGTCTAGTGGGTGCCGGGGAGCTGTTTTTT; CDR3aa: CASSRLVGAGELFF
abundance: NA; v_gene: TRBV7-8; len: 12; j_gene: TRBJ2-7; d_gene: NA; CDR3nt: TGTGCCAGCAGCTTAGCGCGTTACGAGCAGTACTTC; CDR3aa: CASSLARYEQYF
abundance: NA; v_gene: TRBV27; len: 15; j_gene: TRBJ1-5; d_gene: TRBD1; CDR3nt: TGTGCCAGCAGTCTAACAGGGGGCATCGGTCAGCCCCAGCATTTT; CDR3aa: CASSLTGGIGQPQHF
abundance: NA; v_gene: TRBV6-1; len: 12; j_gene: TRBJ1-2; d_gene: NA; CDR3nt: TGTGCCAGCAGTGTAGGGGTGATTAGCTACACCTTC; CDR3aa: CASSVGVISYTF
abundance: NA; v_gene: TRBV5-8; len: 13; j_gene: TRBJ1-2; d_gene: NA; CDR3nt: TGTGCCAGCAGCTTAGAGGGAACCTATGGCTACACCTTC; CDR3aa: CASSLEGTYGYTF
abundance: NA; v_gene: TRBV28; len: 14; j_gene: TRBJ2-5; d_gene: NA; CDR3nt: TGTGCCAGCAGGCCCCTCCGCGGTGCGGAGACCCAGTACTTC; CDR3aa: CASRPLRGAETQYF
abundance: NA; v_gene: TRBV6-1; len: 17; j_gene: TRBJ2-1; d_gene: TRBD2; CDR3nt: TGTGCCAGCAGTGCAGCCGCGGGGGGGGGCTCCTACAATGAGCAGTTCTTC; CDR3aa: CASSAAAGGGSYNEQFF
abundance: once; v_gene: TRBV27; len: 16; j_gene: TRBJ2-5; d_gene: NA; CDR3nt: TGTGCCAGCAGTCCCCAAGGACAGGGAGGGATGGAGACCCAGTACTTC; CDR3aa: CASSPQGQGGMETQYF
abundance: NA; v_gene: TRBV19; len: 13; j_gene: TRBJ2-7; d_gene: NA; CDR3nt: TGTGCCAGTAGTTCCGCGGGGTTCTACGAGCAGTACTTC; CDR3aa: CASSSAGFYEQYF
abundance: NA; v_gene: TRBV29-1; len: 16; j_gene: TRBJ2-3; d_gene: TRBD2; CDR3nt: TGCAGCGTTGAAAATATAGCGGGGGGGCCGTTGGATACGCAGTATTTT; CDR3aa: CSVENIAGGPLDTQYF
abundance: NA; v_gene: TRBV28; len: 16; j_gene: TRBJ2-1; d_gene: NA; CDR3nt: TGTGCCAGCAGCCTAAGCCGAGGGTCCAGCCACAATGAGCAGTTCTTC; CDR3aa: CASSLSRGSSHNEQFF
abundance: few; v_gene: TRBV5-6; len: 12; j_gene: TRBJ1-4; d_gene: NA; CDR3nt: TGTGCCAGCAGCTTGGGGAGTGAAAAACTGTTTTTT; CDR3aa: CASSLGSEKLFF
abundance: NA; v_gene: TRBV7-3; len: 14; j_gene: TRBJ1-5; d_gene: NA; CDR3nt: TGTGCCAGCAGCTTCGGTCAGGGTAATCAGCCCCAGCATTTT; CDR3aa: CASSFGQGNQPQHF
abundance: NA; v_gene: TRBV11-2; len: 15; j_gene: TRBJ1-1; d_gene: NA; CDR3nt: TGTGCCAGCAGCTTAGGTCGGCGGCACAACACTGAAGCTTTCTTT; CDR3aa: CASSLGRRHNTEAFF
abundance: NA; v_gene: TRBV7-9; len: 16; j_gene: TRBJ2-4; d_gene: TRBD2; CDR3nt: TGTGCCAGCAGCTTTGAGCTAGCGGGGGCCAAAAACATTCAGTACTTC; CDR3aa: CASSFELAGAKNIQYF
abundance: NA; v_gene: TRBV19; len: 16; j_gene: TRBJ1-5; d_gene: TRBD1; CDR3nt: TGTGCCAGTAGTTCACGACAGGGGGAACTTAATCAGCCCCAGCATTTT; CDR3aa: CASSSRQGELNQPQHF